Listed below are T cell receptor beta chains from one sample, sequenced in a study of CD8 T cells in Susac syndrome. TCRdb re-called the immunoSEQ multiplex PCR reads through MiXCR, storing one row per CDR3 protein. The sample has over 350,000 distinct CDR3 sequences, more than 80% seen once. Sequenced material: CD8+ T cells from PBMCs. These receptors were obtained from a human donor with multiple sclerosis. CDR3s include the opening cysteine and the closing phenylalanine or tryptophan. Each record gives: clone size, V gene, J gene, D gene, CDR3 DNA, CDR3 protein. The D gene is left open where the match is weak. Not all rows give a size; the values are once, few, many and, for expanded clones, a class.

>.|TRBV5-4|TRBJ2-1|TRBD2
TGTGCCAGCAGGGGGACTAGCAATGAGCAGTTCTTC
CASRGTSNEQFF
>.|TRBV7-9|TRBJ2-1|TRBD1
TGTGCCAGCAGCGCACGGGACAGGGAATCTGGTGAGCAGTTCTTC
CASSARDRESGEQFF
>once|TRBV12-3/TRBV12-4|TRBJ2-3|.
TGTGCCAGCACTTTTAGCTACACAGATACGCAGTATTTT
CASTFSYTDTQYF
>.|TRBV6-5|TRBJ2-7|.
TGTGCCAGCAGTTACTCGAACGGCGGCCCCTACTACGAGCAGTACTTC
CASSYSNGGPYYEQYF
>.|TRBV14|TRBJ1-1|.
TGTGCCAGCAGCCAATATCCGGACACTGAAGCTTTCTTT
CASSQYPDTEAFF
>.|TRBV6-1|TRBJ1-6|TRBD1
TGTGCCAGCAGGGACAGGGGGGATTCACCCCTCCACTTT
CASRDRGDSPLHF
>.|TRBV20-1|TRBJ2-1|TRBD2
TGCAGTGCTAGGAGCGGGAGGTACAATGAGCAGTTCTTC
CSARSGRYNEQFF
>once|TRBV6-1|TRBJ1-1|.
TGTGCCAGCAGTGCAGGGTCATGGCCTGAAGCTTTCTTT
CASSAGSWPEAFF
>.|TRBV10-3|TRBJ2-7|.
TGTGCCATCAGTGTAGGAGCCAGATACGAGCAGTACTTC
CAISVGARYEQYF
>.|TRBV28|TRBJ1-2|TRBD1
TGTGCCAGCAGTTTACCCCTGGCAGGGGGTGACTATGGCTACACCTTC
CASSLPLAGGDYGYTF
>.|TRBV4-1|TRBJ2-7|.
TGCGCCAGCAGCCTCAACTGGGACAACTACGAGCAGTACTTC
CASSLNWDNYEQYF
>.|TRBV20-1|TRBJ1-4|TRBD1
TGCAGTCGAACGAGACAGGGAGGAGAAAAACTGTTTTTT
CSRTRQGGEKLFF
>.|TRBV4-2|TRBJ2-3|.
TGTGCCAGCAGCCGGGGGGGCGAGACAGATACGCAGTATTTT
CASSRGGETDTQYF
>.|TRBV6-5|TRBJ1-5|.
TGTGCCAGCAGGGTGGACAGTTCAAACAATCAGCCCCAGCATTTT
CASRVDSSNNQPQHF
>once|TRBV7-2|TRBJ2-1|.
TGTGCCAGCAGCCCCGAGAACCACAATGAGCAGTTCTTC
CASSPENHNEQFF
>once|TRBV6-1|TRBJ1-1|.
TGTGCCAGCAGTGAATGGGTAGGGAGCGGCACTGAAGCTTTCTTT
CASSEWVGSGTEAFF
>.|TRBV5-4|TRBJ2-1|TRBD2
TGTGCCAGCAGCCCCTCGGGACTAGCGGGAACGGATGAGCAGTTCTTC
CASSPSGLAGTDEQFF
>.|TRBV19|TRBJ1-2|.
TGTGCCAGTAGTCCTCGGAACTATGGCTACACCTTC
CASSPRNYGYTF
>.|TRBV29-1|TRBJ2-7|.
TGCAGCGTTGAGCTTGAGGGACGAGCCCTCTACGAGCAGTACTTC
CSVELEGRALYEQYF
>few|TRBV12-3/TRBV12-4|TRBJ1-1|.
TGTGCCAGCTTGGAGGGGAACACTGAAGCTTTCTTT
CASLEGNTEAFF
>.|TRBV5-1|TRBJ1-5|TRBD1
TGCGCCAGCAGCTACAGGGGGGACAGCAATCAGCCCCAGCATTTT
CASSYRGDSNQPQHF
>.|TRBV20-1|TRBJ1-1|TRBD1
TGCAGTGCTAGAGTGGCCGGGACAGGGTGGACTGAAGCTTTCTTT
CSARVAGTGWTEAFF